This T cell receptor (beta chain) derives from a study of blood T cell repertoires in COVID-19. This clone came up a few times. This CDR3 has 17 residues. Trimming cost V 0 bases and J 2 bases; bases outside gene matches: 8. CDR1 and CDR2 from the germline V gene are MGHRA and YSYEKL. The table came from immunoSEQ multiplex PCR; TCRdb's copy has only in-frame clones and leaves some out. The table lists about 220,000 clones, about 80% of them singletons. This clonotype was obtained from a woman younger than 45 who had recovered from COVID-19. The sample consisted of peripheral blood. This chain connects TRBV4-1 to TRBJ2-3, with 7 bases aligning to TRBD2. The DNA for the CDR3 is TGCGCCAGCAGCCAAGAATGGGCGGGAGTATCCACAGATACGCAGTATTTT. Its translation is CASSQEWAGVSTDTQYF.